Following are 20 T cell receptor beta chains from one sample sequenced in a study of blood T cell repertoires in COVID-19. Repertoires were generated with immunoSEQ multiplex PCR, while TCRdb's copy carries only in-frame clones and drops some. The sample has 150,000 or so clones, 65% to 85% seen once; the top ten hold 5% to 6%. The specimen sequenced was PBMCs or T cells enriched from blood (not recorded which). The receptors were gathered from a man in his forties who had recovered from COVID-19.

This chain connects TRBV11-2 to TRBJ1-2, with TRBD1 as a possible D gene (5 bases). Germline V CDR1 and CDR2: SGHAT, FQNNGV. Trimming cost V 2 bases and J 8 bases, with 9 bases left between them. The CDR3 length is 12 residues. The CDR3 region has the DNA TGTGCCAGCAGCTTACAGGGATCCGGCTACACCTTC. Its translation is CASSLQGSGYTF.

This chain uses TRBV7-9 with TRBJ1-1, with TRBD1 matching over 8 bases. The CDR3 has 14 residues. CDR1 and CDR2 (germline): SEHNR, FQNEAQ (reference sequence). The V and J ends lost 6 bases and 0 bases, in that order; junction bases with no gene match: 3. Here the CDR3 DNA reads TGTGCCAGCAGTAGACAGGGGCTGAACACTGAAGCTTTCTTT. Translation gives CASSRQGLNTEAFF. Drawing the rest from reference TRBV7-9 and TRBJ1-1, the complete variable domain is DTGVSQNPRHKITKRGQNVTFRCDPISEHNRLYWYRQTLGQGPEFLTYFQNEAQLEKSRLLSDRFSAERPKGSFSTLEIQRTEQGDSAMYLCASSRQGLNTEAFFGQGTRLTVV.

This chain uses TRBV9 with TRBJ2-7, with 9 bases fitting TRBD1. This CDR3 has 16 amino acids. After removal of 0 bases from V and 2 bases from J, the junction contained 6 bases not matched to a gene. Germline-derived CDR1 and CDR2 are SGDLS and YYNGEE. The CDR3 region is CASSVALGTGTYEQYF. In DNA, the CDR3 is TGTGCCAGCAGCGTAGCTCTCGGGACAGGGACCTACGAGCAGTACTTC.

The chain carries TRBV3-1 (or the pseudogene TRBV3-2) and TRBJ2-4; TRBD2 aligns across 7 bases. Trimming cost V 5 bases and J 1 base; bases outside gene matches: 8. From germline, CDR1 is LGHDT and CDR2 YNNKEL (reference sequence). This CDR3 spans 16 amino acids. The CDR3 DNA follows: TGTGCCAGCAGCTCTAACCCAGCGGGGGCCAAAAACATTCAGTACTTC. It encodes CASSSNPAGAKNIQYF.

The chain links TRBV4-2 to TRBJ2-3, with TRBD2 matching 8 bases. Germline V gene lookup returns CDR1 LGHNA and CDR2 YNFKEQ. This CDR3 region has 16 residues. Trimming at V came to 1 base and at J to 1 base, leaving 4 bases not matched to a gene. The CDR3 loop is CASSQAPRGGTDTQYF. In nucleotides, the CDR3 is TGTGCCAGCAGCCAAGCCCCGCGGGGGGGCACAGATACGCAGTATTTT.

Only a few counts were recorded for this clone. The J gene is TRBJ1-5, the V gene TRBV28; maybe TRBD1 (5 bases). The CDR3 length is 17 residues. Between the trimmed V and J ends, which lost 8 bases and 4 bases, there was a span of 24 bases. Per germline, CDR1 MDHEN and CDR2 SYDVKM. The CDR3 reads CASRETAVYRTNQPQHF. CDR3 DNA: TGTGCCAGCCGGGAGACAGCTGTATATAGAACAAATCAGCCCCAGCATTTT.

The chain employs TRBV5-1 and TRBJ1-1; 7 bases fit TRBD1. Germline V gives CDR1 SGHRS, CDR2 YFSETQ. This CDR3 region has 15 residues. V gave up 0 bases and J gave up 1 base; unmatched junction bases: 3. The CDR3, as DNA: TGCGCCAGCAGCTTGGTAGGGGGCCAGAACACTGAAGCTTTCTTT. This encodes CASSLVGGQNTEAFF.

This sequence joins TRBV2 and TRBJ2-2; D not resolved. CDR3 size: 14 residues. Trimming shortened V by 4 bases and J by 2 bases, and 8 bases separated the two germline ends. Germline lookup yields CDR1 SNHLY and CDR2 FYNNEI. The CDR3 spells CASSVLQNTGELFF. The CDR3 region has the DNA TGTGCCAGCAGTGTGTTACAAAACACCGGGGAGCTGTTTTTT.

The rearrangement links TRBV3-1 (or the pseudogene TRBV3-2) to TRBJ2-2; possible D gene TRBD2, 6 bases. V gave up 5 bases and J gave up 5 bases, with 9 bases separating them. This CDR3 region has 13 residues. Per germline, CDR1 LGHDT and CDR2 YNNKEL (reference sequence). For the CDR3, the DNA is TGTGCCAGCAGCATTCGGGGGACCGGGGAGCTGTTTTTT. Amino acid sequence: CASSIRGTGELFF.

The V and J genes are TRBV19 and TRBJ1-1; D is unresolved. V shed 4 bases and J shed 7 bases, with 25 bases lying between them. Germline V gene sequence: CDR1 LNHDA, CDR2 SQIVND (reference sequence). The CDR3 is made up of 17 amino acids. The CDR3 DNA sequence: TGTGCCAGTAGTAGCCCATCCCCGGGGTACGGTCAGGATGAAGCTTTCTTT. It codes for CASSSPSPGYGQDEAFF.

The J gene is TRBJ2-2, the V gene TRBV30; TRBD2 might be the D (5 bases). V lost 4 bases and J lost 1, with 13 bases in between. The CDR3 has 15 residues. Germline values: CDR1 GTSNPN, CDR2 SVGIG (reference sequence). The CDR3 is CAWTVGVGNTGELFF. In nucleotides, the CDR3 is TGTGCCTGGACGGTCGGGGTGGGGAACACCGGGGAGCTGTTTTTT.

At least ten counts were recorded for this clone. The chain is built from TRBV5-5 and TRBJ2-3; D may be TRBD1 (5 bases). With 8 bases removed from V and 4 bases from J, the gap between germline ends came to 17 bases. The V gene's germline CDR1 is SGHKS and CDR2 YYEKEE (reference sequence). The CDR3 has 14 residues. CDR3 protein: CASTLPGIADTQYF. In DNA, the CDR3 is TGTGCCAGTACTTTACCAGGGATCGCAGATACGCAGTATTTT.

The chain recombines TRBV13 with TRBJ2-2, with D maybe TRBD2 (6 bases). The CDR3 sequence is 15 residues long. Germline V lookup: CDR1 PRHDT, CDR2 FYEKMQ (reference sequence). Deletions cut 4 bases from V and 0 bases from J, with 9 bases between. CDR3 in DNA: TGTGCCAGCAGCTCCGGGACTGCGAACACCGGGGAGCTGTTTTTT. As protein: CASSSGTANTGELFF.

The table lists this clone with a few counts. V gene TRBV18 combines with J gene TRBJ2-7, with TRBD2 matching 9 bases. Germline V lookup: CDR1 KGHSH, CDR2 LQKENI. This CDR3 has 17 residues. The ends lost 3 bases at V and 4 bases at J; junction bases unmatched: 13. The chain's CDR3 is CASSPVRGGNHLYEQYV. As DNA, the CDR3 is TGTGCCAGCTCACCTGTGCGGGGGGGCAATCACCTTTACGAGCAGTACGTC.

The chain is built from TRBV20-1 and TRBJ2-1; 12 bases align to TRBD2. With V trimmed by 3 bases and J by 8 bases, 5 bases remained unmatched. Germline CDR1 is DFQATT and CDR2 is SNEGSKA (reference sequence). The CDR3 consists of 14 residues. The CDR3 DNA reads as TGCAGTGCTAGTGGACTAGCGGGGAAGGATGAGCAGTTCTTC. As protein: CSASGLAGKDEQFF.

The V gene is TRBV3-1 (or the pseudogene TRBV3-2), the J gene TRBJ2-7; D gene ambiguous. V lost 8 bases to trimming and J lost 2 bases, with 13 bases between them. The CDR3 covers 13 residues. CDR1 is LGHDT and CDR2 is YNNKEL in the germline V gene (reference sequence). The CDR3 is CASEHQDTYEQYF. As DNA, the CDR3 is TGTGCCAGCGAGCACCAAGACACCTACGAGCAGTACTTC.

This chain connects TRBV30 to TRBJ2-1; D may be TRBD1 (5 bases). V lost 3 bases and J lost 0, with 12 bases in between. This CDR3 region has 15 residues. Germline CDR1 is GTSNPN and CDR2 is SVGIG (reference sequence). CDR3 coding DNA: TGTGCCTGGAGCCCCAAGGGGAACTCCTACAATGAGCAGTTCTTC. Protein sequence: CAWSPKGNSYNEQFF.

The CDR3 region is CAWSVRMGEGGQSAQHF. The CDR3 DNA sequence: TGTGCCTGGAGTGTAAGGATGGGGGAGGGCGGTCAATCAGCCCAGCATTTT. The chain employs TRBV30 and TRBJ1-5, with a weak D call TRBD1 (5 bases). With 0 bases removed from V and 11 bases from J, the gap between germline ends came to 26 bases. Germline CDR1 reads GTSNPN; CDR2 reads SVGIG (reference sequence). The CDR3 is made up of 17 amino acids.

The genes are TRBV19 and TRBJ1-2; 9 bases align to TRBD1. V lost 4 bases and J lost 4; bases outside the gene matches: 13. This CDR3 spans 17 amino acids. Germline V CDR1 and CDR2: LNHDA, SQIVND (reference sequence). CDR3 DNA: TGTGCCAGTAGTACCAGACCCGGGACAGGGCTTGTCTATGGCTACACCTTC. This gives the protein CASSTRPGTGLVYGYTF.

V and J are TRBV10-3 and TRBJ1-2; maybe TRBD1 (6 bases). Per germline, CDR1 ENHRY and CDR2 SYGVKD. This CDR3 contains 16 residues. V dropped 3 bases and J dropped 2 bases, with 16 bases sitting between them. The CDR3 nucleotides are TGTGCCATCAGTGATCGGATAGGGGGAACCAACTATGGCTACACCTTC. Translated: CAISDRIGGTNYGYTF.